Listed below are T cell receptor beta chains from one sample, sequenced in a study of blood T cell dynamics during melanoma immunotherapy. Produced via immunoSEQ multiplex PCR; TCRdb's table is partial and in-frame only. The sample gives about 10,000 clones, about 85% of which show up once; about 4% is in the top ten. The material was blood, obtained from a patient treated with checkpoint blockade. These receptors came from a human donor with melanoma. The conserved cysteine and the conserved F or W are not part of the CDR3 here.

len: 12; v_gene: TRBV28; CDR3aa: ASSLGWRGEKLF
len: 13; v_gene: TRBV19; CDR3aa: ASSQGPRGEEKLF
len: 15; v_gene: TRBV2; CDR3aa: ASSEQGGEAGANVLT
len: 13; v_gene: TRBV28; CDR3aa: ASSLGSGSSYEQY
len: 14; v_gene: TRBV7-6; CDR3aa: ASSLDRGPPYNEQF
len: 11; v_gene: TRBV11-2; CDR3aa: ASSGTDNTEQY
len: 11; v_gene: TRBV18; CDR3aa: ASSSTRTGELF
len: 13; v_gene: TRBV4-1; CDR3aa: ASSQASGARTEAF
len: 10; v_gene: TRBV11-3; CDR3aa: ASSWGTTEAF
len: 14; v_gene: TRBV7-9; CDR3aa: ASSSSTSSSGNTIY
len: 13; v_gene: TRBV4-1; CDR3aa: ASSLLGGRDYGYT
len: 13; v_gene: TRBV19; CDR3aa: ASSIRWGVDTEAF
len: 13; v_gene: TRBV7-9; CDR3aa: ASSLAGTPNQPQH
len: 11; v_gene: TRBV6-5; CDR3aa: ASSYENTGELF
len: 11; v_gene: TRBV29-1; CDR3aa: SVDLQSVETQY
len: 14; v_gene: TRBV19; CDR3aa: ASTALQGRALYGYT
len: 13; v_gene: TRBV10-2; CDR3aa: ASSESNSPVWPQH
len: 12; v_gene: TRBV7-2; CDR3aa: ASSFTGTNEKLF
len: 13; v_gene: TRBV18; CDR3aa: ASSPTSGGQETQY
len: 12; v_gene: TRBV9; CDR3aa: ASSVPSNDNEQF
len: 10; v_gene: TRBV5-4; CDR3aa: ASSLDPDTQY
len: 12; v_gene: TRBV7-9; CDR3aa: ASSLSGSAQPQH